The 3 T cell receptor beta chains below come from one sample, sequenced in a study of neurological immune-mediated disorders. Sample time point: longitudinal time-point 1 (baseline). A single record per CDR3 protein comes from TCRdb applying MiXCR to the 5' RACE reads. The table lists tens of thousands of distinct CDR3 sequences, approximately 13% of them singletons, with around 4.3% in the top ten. Specimen: PBMCs. Source of these receptors: a female donor with HTLV-1-associated myelopathy (HAM/TSP).

This clonotype was observed at least ten times. The chain couples TRBV4-3 to TRBJ1-4; D is unresolved. In germline, CDR1 is LGHNA, CDR2 YSLEER. The CDR3 contains 15 residues. Trimming cost V 0 bases and J 7 bases, with 12 bases left between them. The CDR3 DNA reads TGCGCCAGCAGCCAAGAAAGGATCCTAGGTGAAAAACTGTTTTTT. Translated, it gives CASSQERILGEKLFF.

The rearrangement joins TRBV9 to TRBJ2-5, with 11 bases that match TRBD1. The V gene end was trimmed by 4 bases and the J gene end by 5 bases; junction bases not matched to a gene: 7. The CDR3 covers 15 residues. CDR1 SGDLS and CDR2 YYNGEE come from the germline V gene. The CDR3: CASSIGTGGVETQYF. The CDR3 region has the DNA TGTGCCAGCAGCATCGGGACAGGGGGAGTGGAGACCCAGTACTTC.

Many counts were recorded for this clonotype. The chain uses TRBV6-5 and TRBJ2-6, with D tentatively TRBD1 or TRBD2 (5 bases each). The V end was cut by 0 bases, the J end by 3 bases, with 12 bases between. Germline V gives CDR1 MNHEY, CDR2 SVGAGI. This CDR3 is built from 17 residues. The CDR3 reads CASSYSGVLGGANVLTF. For the CDR3, the DNA is TGTGCCAGCAGTTACTCGGGGGTACTTGGTGGGGCCAACGTCCTGACTTTC.